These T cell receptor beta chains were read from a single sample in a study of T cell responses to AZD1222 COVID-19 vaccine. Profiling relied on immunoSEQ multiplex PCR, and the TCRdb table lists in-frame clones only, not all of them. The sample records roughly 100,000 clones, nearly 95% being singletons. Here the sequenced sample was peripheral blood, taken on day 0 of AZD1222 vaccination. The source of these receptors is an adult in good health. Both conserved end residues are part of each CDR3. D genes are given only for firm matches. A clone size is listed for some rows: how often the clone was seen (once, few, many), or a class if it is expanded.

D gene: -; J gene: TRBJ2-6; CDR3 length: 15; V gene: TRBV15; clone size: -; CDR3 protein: CATSRGGDGANVLTF; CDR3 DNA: TGTGCCACCAGCAGGGGGGGAGACGGGGCCAACGTCCTGACTTTC
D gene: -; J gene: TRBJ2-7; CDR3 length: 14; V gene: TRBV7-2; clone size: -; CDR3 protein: CASSLVASRHEQYF; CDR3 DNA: TGTGCCAGCAGCTTAGTAGCGAGCCGCCACGAGCAGTACTTC
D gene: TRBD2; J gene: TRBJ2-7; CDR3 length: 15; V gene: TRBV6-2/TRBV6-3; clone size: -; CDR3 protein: CASSYELAAYYEQYF; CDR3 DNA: TGTGCCAGCAGTTACGAACTAGCGGCCTACTACGAGCAGTACTTC
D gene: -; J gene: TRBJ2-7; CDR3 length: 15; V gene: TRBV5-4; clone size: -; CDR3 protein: CASSYPGRSNYEQYF; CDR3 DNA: TGTGCCAGCAGTTACCCCGGACGTTCCAACTACGAGCAGTACTTC
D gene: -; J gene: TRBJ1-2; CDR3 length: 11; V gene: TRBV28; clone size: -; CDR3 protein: CAIHRGSGYTF; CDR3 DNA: TGTGCCATCCATAGGGGATCTGGCTACACCTTC
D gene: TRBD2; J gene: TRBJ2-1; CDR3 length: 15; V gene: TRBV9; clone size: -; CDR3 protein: CASSVGTTTYNEQFF; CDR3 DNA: TGTGCCAGCAGCGTCGGGACTACCACCTACAATGAGCAGTTCTTC
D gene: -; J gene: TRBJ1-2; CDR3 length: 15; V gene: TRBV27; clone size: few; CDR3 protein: CASSIVSGGSYGYTF; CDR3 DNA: TGTGCCAGCAGTATAGTTTCGGGAGGAAGCTATGGCTACACCTTC
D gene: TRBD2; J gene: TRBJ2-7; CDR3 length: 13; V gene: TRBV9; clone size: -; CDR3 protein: CASMGTSGNEQYF; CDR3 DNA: TGTGCCAGCATGGGGACTAGCGGGAACGAGCAGTACTTC
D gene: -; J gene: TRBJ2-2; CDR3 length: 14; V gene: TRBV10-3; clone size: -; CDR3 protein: CAISDTSFPGELFF; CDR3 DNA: TGTGCCATCAGTGATACTAGTTTCCCCGGGGAGCTGTTTTTT
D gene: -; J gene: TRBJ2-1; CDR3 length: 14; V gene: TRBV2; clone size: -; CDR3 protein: CASSPPSSYNEQFF; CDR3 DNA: TGTGCCAGCAGCCCCCCTAGCTCCTACAATGAGCAGTTCTTC
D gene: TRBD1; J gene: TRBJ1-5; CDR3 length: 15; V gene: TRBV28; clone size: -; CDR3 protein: CASNSMGRGLQPQHF; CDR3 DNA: TGTGCCAGCAACTCCATGGGCAGGGGGCTTCAGCCCCAGCATTTT
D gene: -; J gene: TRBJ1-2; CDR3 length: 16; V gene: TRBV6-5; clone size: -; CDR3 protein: CASSYDRVGWIYGYTF; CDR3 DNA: TGTGCCAGCAGTTATGACCGCGTAGGCTGGATCTATGGCTACACCTTC
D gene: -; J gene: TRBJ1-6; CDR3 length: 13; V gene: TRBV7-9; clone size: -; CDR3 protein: CASSYNRGSPLHF; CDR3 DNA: TGTGCCAGCAGCTATAACCGAGGTTCACCCCTCCACTTT
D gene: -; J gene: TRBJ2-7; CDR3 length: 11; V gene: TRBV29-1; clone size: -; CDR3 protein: CSVMTGSEQYF; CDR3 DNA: TGCAGCGTAATGACAGGTTCCGAGCAGTACTTC
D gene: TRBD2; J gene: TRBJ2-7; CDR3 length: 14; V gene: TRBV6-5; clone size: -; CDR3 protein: CASSKLAGIDEQYF; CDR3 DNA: TGTGCCAGCAGTAAACTAGCGGGAATCGACGAGCAGTACTTC
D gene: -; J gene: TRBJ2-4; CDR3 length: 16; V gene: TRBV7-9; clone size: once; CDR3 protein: CASSLARGARGNIQYF; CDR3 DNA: TGTGCCAGCAGCTTAGCACGGGGAGCAAGGGGGAACATTCAGTACTTC
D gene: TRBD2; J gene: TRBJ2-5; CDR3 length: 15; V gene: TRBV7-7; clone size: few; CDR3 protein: CASSLASGRGETQYF; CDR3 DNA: TGTGCTAGCAGCTTAGCTAGCGGGAGGGGTGAGACCCAGTACTTC
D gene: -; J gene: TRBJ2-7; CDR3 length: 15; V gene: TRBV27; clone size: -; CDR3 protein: CASSLQTGHQYEQYF; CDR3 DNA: TGTGCCAGCAGTTTACAGACGGGGCATCAATACGAGCAGTACTTC
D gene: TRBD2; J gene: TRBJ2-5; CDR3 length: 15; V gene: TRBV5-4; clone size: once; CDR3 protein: CASSPGLAGGETQYF; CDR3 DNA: TGTGCCAGCAGCCCGGGACTAGCGGGAGGGGAGACCCAGTACTTC
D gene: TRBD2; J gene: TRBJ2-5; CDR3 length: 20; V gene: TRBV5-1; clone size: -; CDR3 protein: CASSLRDATSGRLFQETQYF; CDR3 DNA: TGCGCCAGCAGCCTGAGGGATGCGACTAGCGGGAGGCTCTTCCAAGAGACCCAGTACTTC
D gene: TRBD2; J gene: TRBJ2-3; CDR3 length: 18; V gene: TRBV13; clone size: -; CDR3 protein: CASSLTSGRATRVDTQYF; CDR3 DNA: TGTGCCAGCAGCCTGACTAGCGGGAGGGCCACACGAGTAGATACGCAGTATTTT
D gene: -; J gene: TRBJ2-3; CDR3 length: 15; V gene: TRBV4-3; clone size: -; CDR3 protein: CASSQGYGSTDTQYF; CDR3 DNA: TGCGCCAGCAGCCAAGGGTACGGGAGCACAGATACGCAGTATTTT
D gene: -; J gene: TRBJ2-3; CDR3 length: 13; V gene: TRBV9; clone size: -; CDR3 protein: CASSVLQGDTQYF; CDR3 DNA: TGTGCCAGCAGCGTATTACAGGGAGATACGCAGTATTTT
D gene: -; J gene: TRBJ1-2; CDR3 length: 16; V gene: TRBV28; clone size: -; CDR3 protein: CASSPSALSGNYGYTF; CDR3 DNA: TGTGCCAGCAGTCCAAGCGCACTCAGTGGGAACTATGGCTACACCTTC
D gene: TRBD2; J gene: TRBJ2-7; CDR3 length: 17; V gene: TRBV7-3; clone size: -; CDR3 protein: CASSSRSRAGGPHEQYF; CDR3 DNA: TGTGCCAGCAGCTCGCGATCTAGAGCGGGAGGGCCCCACGAGCAGTACTTC
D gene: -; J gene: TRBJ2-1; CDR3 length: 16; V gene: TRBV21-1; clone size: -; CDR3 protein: CASRKKLSGRRNEQFF; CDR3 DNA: TGTGCCAGCAGGAAAAAGCTCAGCGGGAGGAGGAATGAGCAGTTCTTC
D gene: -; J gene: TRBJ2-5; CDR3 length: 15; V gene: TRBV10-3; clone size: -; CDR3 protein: CAISESNRRQETQYF; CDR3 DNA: TGTGCCATCAGTGAGTCGAATCGTCGACAAGAGACCCAGTACTTC
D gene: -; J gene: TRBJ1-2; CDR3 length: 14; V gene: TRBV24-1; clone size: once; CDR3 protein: CATPVLGSNYGYTF; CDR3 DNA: TGTGCCACCCCAGTGTTAGGTTCTAACTATGGCTACACCTTC
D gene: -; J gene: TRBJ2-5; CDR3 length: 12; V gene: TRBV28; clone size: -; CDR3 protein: CASMALQETQYF; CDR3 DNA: TGTGCCAGCATGGCCCTTCAAGAGACCCAGTACTTC
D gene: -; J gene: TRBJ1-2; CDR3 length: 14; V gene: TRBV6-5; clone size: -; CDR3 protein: CASSYVGGDYGYTF; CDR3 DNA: TGTGCCAGCAGTTACGTCGGGGGCGACTATGGCTACACCTTC
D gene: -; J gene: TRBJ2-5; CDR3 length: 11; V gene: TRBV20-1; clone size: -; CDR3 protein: CSATNQETQYF; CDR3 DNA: TGCAGTGCAACCAACCAAGAGACCCAGTACTTC
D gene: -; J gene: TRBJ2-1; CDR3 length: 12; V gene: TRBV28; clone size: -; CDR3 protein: CASSTIWEREFF; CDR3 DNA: TGTGCCAGCAGTACAATCTGGGAGAGGGAGTTCTTC
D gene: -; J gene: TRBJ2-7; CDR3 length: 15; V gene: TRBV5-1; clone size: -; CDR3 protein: CASSPKASPSGEQYF; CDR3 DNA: TGCGCCAGCAGCCCGAAAGCGAGTCCTTCGGGGGAGCAGTACTTC
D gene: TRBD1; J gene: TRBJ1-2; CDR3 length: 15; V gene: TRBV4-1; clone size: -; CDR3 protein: CASSQPGTAVYGYTF; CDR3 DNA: TGCGCCAGCAGCCAACCCGGGACAGCTGTCTATGGCTACACCTTC
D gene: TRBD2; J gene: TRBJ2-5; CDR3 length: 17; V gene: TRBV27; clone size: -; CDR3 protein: CASSLVGLAGVGETQYF; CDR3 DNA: TGTGCCAGCAGTCTCGTGGGCCTAGCGGGAGTTGGAGAGACCCAGTACTTC
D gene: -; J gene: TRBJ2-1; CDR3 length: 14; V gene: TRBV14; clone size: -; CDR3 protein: CASSQMKLNNEQFF; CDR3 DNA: TGTGCCAGCAGCCAAATGAAATTAAACAATGAGCAGTTCTTC